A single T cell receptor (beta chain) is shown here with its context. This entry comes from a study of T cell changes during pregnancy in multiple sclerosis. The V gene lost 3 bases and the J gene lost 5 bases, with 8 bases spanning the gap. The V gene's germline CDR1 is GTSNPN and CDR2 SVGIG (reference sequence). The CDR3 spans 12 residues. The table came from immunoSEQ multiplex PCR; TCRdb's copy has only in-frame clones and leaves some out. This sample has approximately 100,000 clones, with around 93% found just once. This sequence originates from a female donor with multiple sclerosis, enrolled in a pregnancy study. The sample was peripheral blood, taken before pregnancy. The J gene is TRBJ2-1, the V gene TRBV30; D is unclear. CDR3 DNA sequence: TGTGCCTGGAGAAGTAGCCACAATGAGCAGTTCTTC. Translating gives CAWRSSHNEQFF. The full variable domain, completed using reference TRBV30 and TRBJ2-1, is SQTIHQWPATLVQPVGSPLSLECTVEGTSNPNLYWYRQAAGRGLQLLFYSVGIGQISSEVPQNLSASRPQDRQFILSSKKLLLSDSGFYLCAWRSSHNEQFFGPGTRLTVL.